The 19 T cell receptor beta chains listed next were all sequenced from one sample in a study of blood T cell repertoires in COVID-19. Produced via immunoSEQ multiplex PCR; TCRdb's table is partial and in-frame only. This table has about 320,000 clones, over 75% appearing once. The sequenced sample consisted of peripheral blood. The origin of the receptors is a human donor in a cohort sampled during active COVID-19.

The rearrangement uses TRBV6-5 and TRBJ2-1; 11 bases match TRBD2. The CDR3 sequence is 16 residues long. V dropped 0 bases and J dropped 7; count of bases not matched to a gene: 5. Germline lookup yields CDR1 MNHEY and CDR2 SVGAGI. The CDR3 DNA is TGTGCCAGCAGTTACTCGGCTAGCGGGGGGATAAATGAGCAGTTCTTC. Protein sequence: CASSYSASGGINEQFF.

In this sample, this clone turned up once. The V gene is TRBV10-3, the J gene TRBJ1-6, with 7 bases matching TRBD1. Germline V gene lookup returns CDR1 ENHRY and CDR2 SYGVKD. The CDR3 runs to 15 residues. The junction had 2 bases not matched to a gene; V was cut back by 2 bases and J by 4 bases. The chain's CDR3 is CAISEGQVYNSPLHF. CDR3 coding DNA: TGTGCCATCAGTGAGGGACAGGTGTATAATTCACCCCTCCACTTT.

This chain connects TRBV24-1 to TRBJ2-2, with D possibly being TRBD2 (6 bases). Per the germline V gene, CDR1 is KGHDR and CDR2 is SFDVKD. V was cut by 5 bases and J by 4 bases, with 25 bases left in between. The CDR3 has 19 residues. Written as DNA, the CDR3 is TGTGCCACCAGTGCCCACCCCGGGGTGGAGCGGGTGTTCACCGGGGAGCTGTTTTTT. Translation: CATSAHPGVERVFTGELFF.

This clone appeared a few times. The chain has TRBV5-1 and TRBJ2-1; 8 bases line up with TRBD1. The length of the CDR3 is 15 residues. In germline, CDR1 is SGHRS, CDR2 YFSETQ. V lost 3 bases, J lost 5 bases, and 7 bases stayed unmatched. CDR3: CASSSGTGGNNEQFF. CDR3 DNA sequence: TGCGCCAGCAGCTCCGGGACAGGCGGTAACAATGAGCAGTTCTTC.

The chain combines TRBV4-2 with TRBJ2-1, with 13 bases identical to TRBD2. The V segment lost 1 base and the J segment 6 bases; nucleotides outside the gene matches: 3. Looked up from germline, CDR1 is LGHNA and CDR2 is YNFKEQ. There are 16 residues in the CDR3. CDR3 sequence: CASSQGLAGGFNEQFF. CDR3 nucleotide sequence: TGTGCCAGCAGCCAAGGACTAGCGGGGGGCTTCAATGAGCAGTTCTTC.

The rearrangement joins TRBV27 to TRBJ1-5, with D maybe TRBD1 (6 bases). Germline-derived CDR1 and CDR2 are MNHEY and SMNVEV (reference sequence). The CDR3 totals 16 residues. V shed 2 bases and J shed 6 bases, with 17 bases lying between them. The CDR3 DNA reads as TGTGCCAGCAGTTTAGGGGGGGCAGGGACGGGTCAGCCCCAGCATTTT. The encoded protein is CASSLGGAGTGQPQHF.

The V call is TRBV9, the J call TRBJ1-4, with 9 bases identical to TRBD1. Trimming at V came to 3 bases and at J to 7 bases, leaving 7 bases not matched to a gene. CDR1 SGDLS and CDR2 YYNGEE come from the germline V gene. The CDR3 is made up of 15 amino acids. For the CDR3, the DNA is TGTGCCAGCAGCGCGACGACAGGGGGAGGTGAAAAACTGTTTTTT. Its protein product is CASSATTGGGEKLFF.

The gene calls are TRBV27 and TRBJ2-2; D gene uncertain. V was clipped by 5 bases and J by 2 bases, with 15 bases between them. The CDR3 is 16 amino acids. The germline V gene has CDR1 MNHEY and CDR2 SMNVEV (reference sequence). The CDR3 sequence is CASSPKLLLNTGELFF. The CDR3 DNA sequence: TGTGCCAGCAGTCCTAAGCTCCTTCTAAACACCGGGGAGCTGTTTTTT.

The chain links TRBV27 to TRBJ2-1; TRBD2 aligns across 7 bases. V was clipped by 8 bases and J by 7 bases; unmatched bases: 8. This CDR3 region has 13 residues. Germline V lookup: CDR1 MNHEY, CDR2 SMNVEV (reference sequence). Here the CDR3 reads CASSGEGTNEQFF. DNA for the CDR3: TGTGCCAGCTCCGGGGAGGGGACGAATGAGCAGTTCTTC.

Turning to this clone: This sample also contains other DNA sequences that code for the same CDR3. V gene TRBV27 combines with J gene TRBJ1-4; TRBD1 is a possible D gene (6 bases). V gave up 2 bases and J gave up 8 bases, with 6 bases separating them. This CDR3 spans 12 amino acids. Germline CDR1 and CDR2: MNHEY and SMNVEV (reference sequence). Written as DNA, the CDR3 is TGTGCCAGCAGTTTAAGGGGGGAAAAACTGTTTTTT. Amino acids: CASSLRGEKLFF.

This sequence joins TRBV5-6 and TRBJ1-2; D remains unclear. This CDR3 is built from 14 residues. Trimming pared 0 bases from V and 4 bases from J, leaving 10 bases between. The germline gives CDR1 SGHDT, CDR2 YYEEEE. The CDR3 spells CASSLGQVVYGYTF. The CDR3 bases are TGTGCCAGCAGCTTGGGCCAGGTCGTCTATGGCTACACCTTC.

The rearrangement joins TRBV20-1 to TRBJ2-1; 12 bases fit TRBD2. The CDR3 consists of 14 residues. Germline V gives CDR1 DFQATT, CDR2 SNEGSKA (reference sequence). With 3 bases clipped from V and 6 bases from J, the junction kept 3 bases outside the gene matches. CDR3 nucleotide sequence: TGCAGTGCTAGTTCTAGCGGGGGGGCCAATGAGCAGTTCTTC. Amino acid sequence: CSASSSGGANEQFF.

The chain combines TRBV7-9 with TRBJ1-1; maybe TRBD1 (6 bases). The CDR3 is made up of 13 amino acids. Germline V gene data show CDR1 as SEHNR and CDR2 as FQNEAQ (reference sequence). Trimming stripped 1 base from V and 5 bases from J, with 8 bases between. Here the CDR3 reads CASSLGTATEAFF. CDR3 DNA sequence: TGTGCCAGCAGCTTAGGGACAGCAACTGAAGCTTTCTTT.

The chain couples TRBV6-5 to TRBJ1-3; D is unclear. Per the germline V gene, CDR1 is MNHEY and CDR2 is SVGAGI. The CDR3 sequence is 14 residues long. V was pared by 2 bases and J by 1 base, with 6 bases between. The CDR3 DNA sequence: TGTGCCAGCAGTTACGCGGTGTCTGGAAACACCATATATTTT. This sequence encodes CASSYAVSGNTIYF.

The chain combines TRBV7-6 with TRBJ1-1; the D is unclear. Germline V gene sequence: CDR1 SGHVS, CDR2 FNYEAQ. CDR3 size: 15 residues. Trimming removed 5 bases from V and 3 bases from J, with 16 bases in between. The CDR3 sequence is CASSPLRMVDTEAFF. The CDR3, as DNA: TGTGCCAGCAGCCCCCTGCGGATGGTAGACACTGAAGCTTTCTTT.

V and J are TRBV6-5 and TRBJ1-3, with 9 bases fitting TRBD1. The germline V gene encodes CDR1 MNHEY and CDR2 SVGAGI. The CDR3 has 15 amino acids. The trim removed 11 bases at V and 8 bases at J, leaving 16 bases unmatched. Here the CDR3 DNA reads TGTGCCCTTAGGGACAGGGTGAAATTTGAGGACACCATATATTTT. This encodes CALRDRVKFEDTIYF.

The table lists this clone with a few counts. This chain connects TRBV5-6 to TRBJ1-4; D gene ambiguous. Germline V gene sequence: CDR1 SGHDT, CDR2 YYEEEE. V gave up 3 bases and J gave up 1 base, with 10 bases separating them. This CDR3 contains 15 residues. The CDR3 region has the DNA TGTGCCAGCAGCTCCCGACACCTAACTAATGAAAAACTGTTTTTT. Translated, it gives CASSSRHLTNEKLFF.

The chain uses TRBV5-1 and TRBJ2-7; TRBD2 aligns across 8 bases. The CDR3 covers 14 residues. Trimming cost V 4 bases and J 2 bases; bases outside gene matches: 5. Germline CDR1 SGHRS, CDR2 YFSETQ. This chain's CDR3 is CASSEAGLAYEQYF. The CDR3 coding sequence is TGCGCCAGCAGCGAAGCGGGACTAGCCTACGAGCAGTACTTC.

The rearrangement uses TRBV5-5 and TRBJ1-2; D is unclear. The CDR3 totals 17 residues. The V and J ends lost 0 bases and 2 bases respectively, with 17 bases between them. CDR1 and CDR2 from the germline V gene are SGHKS and YYEKEE (reference sequence). Here the CDR3 reads CASSLAGVGRENYGYTF. In nucleotides, the CDR3 is TGTGCCAGCAGCTTGGCTGGAGTAGGACGGGAAAACTATGGCTACACCTTC.